This note documents a single T cell receptor (beta chain) sequence. Its antigen is unknown. At the DNA level, this CDR3 is encoded by other sequences in the same sample as well. These data originate in a study of a mutant IDH1 vaccine in newly diagnosed glioma. Overall study: Vaccination followed radiotherapy alone by 4-6 weeks, or accompanied temozolomide cycles.

Described time point: week 35, safety follow-up. Topical imiquimod was applied with each vaccine dose, which held 300 ug of mutant IDH1 20-mer peptide. Here immunoSEQ multiplex PCR was the method, and the copy in TCRdb shows in-frame clones only, minus some. This repertoire shows 42,000 or so clones, approximately 83% found once; its top ten account for 4.5% to 5.5%. This sequence originates from a woman between 50 and 59 years old with glioma. The source was PBMCs, collected from a glioma patient whose treatment included an IDH1 peptide vaccine.

This chain's CDR3 is CASSYSGTGNQPQHF. The CDR3 DNA sequence: TGTGCCAGCAGTTACTCAGGGACAGGGAATCAGCCCCAGCATTTT. The chain couples TRBV6-5 to TRBJ1-5, with TRBD1 identical over 9 bases. Germline assignment: CDR1 MNHEY and CDR2 SVGAGI. There are 15 residues in the CDR3. V was clipped by 0 bases and J by 4 bases; unmatched bases: 1.